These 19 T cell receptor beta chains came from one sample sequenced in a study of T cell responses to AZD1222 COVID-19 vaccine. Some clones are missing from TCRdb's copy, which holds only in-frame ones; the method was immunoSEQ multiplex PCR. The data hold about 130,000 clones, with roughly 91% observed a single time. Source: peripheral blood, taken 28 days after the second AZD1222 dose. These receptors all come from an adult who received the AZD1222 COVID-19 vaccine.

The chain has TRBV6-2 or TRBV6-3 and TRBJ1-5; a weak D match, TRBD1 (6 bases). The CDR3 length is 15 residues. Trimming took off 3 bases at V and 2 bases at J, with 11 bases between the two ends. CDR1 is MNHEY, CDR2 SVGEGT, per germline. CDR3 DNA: TGTGCCAGCAGTTATGGGGGCTGGCGCAATCAGCCCCAGCATTTT. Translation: CASSYGGWRNQPQHF.

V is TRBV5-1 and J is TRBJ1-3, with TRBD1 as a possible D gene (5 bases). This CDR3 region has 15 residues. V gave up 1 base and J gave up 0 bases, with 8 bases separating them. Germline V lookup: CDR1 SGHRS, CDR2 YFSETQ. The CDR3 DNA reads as TGCGCCAGCAGCTTGCAGGGTGCCTCTGGAAACACCATATATTTT. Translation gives CASSLQGASGNTIYF. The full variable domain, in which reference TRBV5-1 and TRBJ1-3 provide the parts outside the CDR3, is KAGVTQTPRYLIKTRGQQVTLSCSPISGHRSVSWYQQTPGQGLQFLFEYFSETQRNKGNFPGRFSGRQFSNSRSEMNVSTLELGDSALYLCASSLQGASGNTIYFGEGSWLTVV.

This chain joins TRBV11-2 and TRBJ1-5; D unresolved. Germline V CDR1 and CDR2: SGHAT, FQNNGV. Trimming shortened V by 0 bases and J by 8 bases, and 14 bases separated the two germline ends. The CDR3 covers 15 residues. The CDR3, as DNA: TGTGCCAGCAGCTTAGACGCGACCCCATGGGAGCCCCAGCATTTT. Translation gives CASSLDATPWEPQHF.

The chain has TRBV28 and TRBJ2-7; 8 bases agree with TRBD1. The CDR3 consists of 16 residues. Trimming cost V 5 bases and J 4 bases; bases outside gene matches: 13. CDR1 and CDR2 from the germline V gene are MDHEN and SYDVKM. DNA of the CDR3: TGTGCCAGCAGTGATTTTTATAGGACAGGGTTGTACGAGCAGTACTTC. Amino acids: CASSDFYRTGLYEQYF.

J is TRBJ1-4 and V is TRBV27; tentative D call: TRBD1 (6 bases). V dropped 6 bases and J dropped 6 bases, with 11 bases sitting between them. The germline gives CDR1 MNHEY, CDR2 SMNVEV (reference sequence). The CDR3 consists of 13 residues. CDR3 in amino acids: CASSDRYYEKLFF. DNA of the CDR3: TGTGCCAGCAGCGACAGGTACTATGAAAAACTGTTTTTT. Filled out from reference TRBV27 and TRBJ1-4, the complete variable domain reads EAQVTQNPRYLITVTGKKLTVTCSQNMNHEYMSWYRQDPGLGLRQIYYSMNVEVTDKGDVPEGYKVSRKEKRNFPLILESPSPNQTSLYFCASSDRYYEKLFFGSGTQLSVL.

CDR3 bases: TGTGCCAGCAGCCGACAGGGGACCGGGGAGCTGTTTTTT. Encoded protein: CASSRQGTGELFF. The chain employs TRBV12-3 or TRBV12-4 and TRBJ2-2; 8 bases match TRBD1. Germline trimming cut 6 bases from V and 5 bases from J; bases unmatched to any gene: 2. The length of the CDR3 is 13 residues.

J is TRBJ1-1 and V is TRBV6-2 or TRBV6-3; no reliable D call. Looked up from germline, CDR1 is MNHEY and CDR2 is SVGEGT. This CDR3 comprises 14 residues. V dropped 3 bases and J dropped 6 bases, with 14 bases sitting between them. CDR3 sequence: CASSYRKVSAEAFF. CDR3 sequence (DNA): TGTGCCAGCAGTTATCGGAAAGTGAGCGCTGAAGCTTTCTTT.

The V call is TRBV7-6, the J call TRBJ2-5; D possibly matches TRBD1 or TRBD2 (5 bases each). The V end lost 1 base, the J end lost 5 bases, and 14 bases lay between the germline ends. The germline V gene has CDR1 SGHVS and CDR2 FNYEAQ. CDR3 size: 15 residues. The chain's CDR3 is CASSLEGSSAETQYF. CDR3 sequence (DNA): TGTGCCAGCAGCTTAGAGGGGAGTAGCGCGGAGACCCAGTACTTC.

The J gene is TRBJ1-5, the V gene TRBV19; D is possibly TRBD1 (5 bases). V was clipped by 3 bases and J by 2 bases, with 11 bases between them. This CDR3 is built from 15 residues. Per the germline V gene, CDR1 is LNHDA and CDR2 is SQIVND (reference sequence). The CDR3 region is CASSIGGLRNQPQHF. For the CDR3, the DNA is TGTGCCAGTAGTATCGGGGGACTTCGCAATCAGCCCCAGCATTTT.

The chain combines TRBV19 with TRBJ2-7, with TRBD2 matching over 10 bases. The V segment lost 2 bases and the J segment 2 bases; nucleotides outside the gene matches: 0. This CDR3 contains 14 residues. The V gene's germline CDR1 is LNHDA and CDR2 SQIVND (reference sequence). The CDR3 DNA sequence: TGTGCCAGTAGTATACTAGCGGGGGCCTACGAGCAGTACTTC. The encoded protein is CASSILAGAYEQYF.

The CDR3 nucleotides are TGTGCCAGCAGGGGGGATGTCTACGAGCAGTACTTC. This encodes CASRGDVYEQYF. The chain joins TRBV2 to TRBJ2-7; D may correspond to TRBD1 or TRBD2 (5 bases each). The CDR3 has 12 amino acids. Trimming shortened V by 6 bases and J by 3 bases, and 9 bases separated the two germline ends. The germline V gene encodes CDR1 SNHLY and CDR2 FYNNEI.

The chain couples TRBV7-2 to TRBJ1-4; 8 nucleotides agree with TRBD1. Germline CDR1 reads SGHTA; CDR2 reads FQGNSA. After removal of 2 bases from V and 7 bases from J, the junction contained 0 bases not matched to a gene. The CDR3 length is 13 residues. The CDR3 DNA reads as TGTGCCAGCAGCTTACAGGGGGCTGAAAAACTGTTTTTT. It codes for CASSLQGAEKLFF.

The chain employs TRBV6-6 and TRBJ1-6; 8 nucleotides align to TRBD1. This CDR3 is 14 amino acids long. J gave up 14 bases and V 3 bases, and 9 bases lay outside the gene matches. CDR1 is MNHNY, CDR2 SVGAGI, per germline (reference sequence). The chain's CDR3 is CASSYSTGVSALHF. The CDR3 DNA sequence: TGTGCCAGCAGTTATTCGACAGGGGTTTCGGCCCTCCACTTT.

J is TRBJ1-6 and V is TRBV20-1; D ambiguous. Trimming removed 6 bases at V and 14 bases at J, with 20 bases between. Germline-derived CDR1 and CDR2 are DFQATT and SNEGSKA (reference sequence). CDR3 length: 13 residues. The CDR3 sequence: CSASGDHNSALHF. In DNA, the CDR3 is TGCAGTGCAAGTGGAGATCATAATTCGGCCCTCCACTTT.

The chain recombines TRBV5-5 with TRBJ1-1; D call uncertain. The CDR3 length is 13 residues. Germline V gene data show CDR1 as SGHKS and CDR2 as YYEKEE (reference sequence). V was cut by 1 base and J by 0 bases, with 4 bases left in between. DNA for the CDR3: TGTGCCAGCAGCTTGACAGTGAACACTGAAGCTTTCTTT. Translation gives CASSLTVNTEAFF.

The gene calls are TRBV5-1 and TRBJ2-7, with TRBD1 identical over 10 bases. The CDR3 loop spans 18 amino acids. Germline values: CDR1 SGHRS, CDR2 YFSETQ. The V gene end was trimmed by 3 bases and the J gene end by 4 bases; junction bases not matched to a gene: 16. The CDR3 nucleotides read TGCGCCAGCAGCTGGGGCGGGGGACAGGGGAGGTTCACGTACGAGCAGTACTTC. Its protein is CASSWGGGQGRFTYEQYF. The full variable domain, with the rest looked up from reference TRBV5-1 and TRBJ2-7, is KAGVTQTPRYLIKTRGQQVTLSCSPISGHRSVSWYQQTPGQGLQFLFEYFSETQRNKGNFPGRFSGRQFSNSRSEMNVSTLELGDSALYLCASSWGGGQGRFTYEQYFGPGTRLTVT.

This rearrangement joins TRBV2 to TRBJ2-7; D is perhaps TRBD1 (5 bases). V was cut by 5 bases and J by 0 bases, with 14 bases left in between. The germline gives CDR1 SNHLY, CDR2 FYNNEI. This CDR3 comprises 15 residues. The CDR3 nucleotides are TGTGCCAGCAGTCGGACACGTCTCCTCTCCTACGAGCAGTACTTC. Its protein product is CASSRTRLLSYEQYF.

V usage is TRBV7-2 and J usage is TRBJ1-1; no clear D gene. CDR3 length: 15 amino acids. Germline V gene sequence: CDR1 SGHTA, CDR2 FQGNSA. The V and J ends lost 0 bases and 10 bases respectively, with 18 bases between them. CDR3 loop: CASSLAGGGGRRAFF. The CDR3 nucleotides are TGTGCCAGCAGCTTAGCAGGCGGAGGTGGGCGAAGAGCTTTCTTT.

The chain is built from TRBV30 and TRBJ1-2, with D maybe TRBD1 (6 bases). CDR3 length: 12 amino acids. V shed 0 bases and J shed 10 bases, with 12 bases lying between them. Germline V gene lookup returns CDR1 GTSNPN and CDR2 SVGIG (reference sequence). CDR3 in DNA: TGTGCCTGGAGTGTAACAGGGACCCACTACACCTTC. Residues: CAWSVTGTHYTF. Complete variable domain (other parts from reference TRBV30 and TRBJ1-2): SQTIHQWPATLVQPVGSPLSLECTVEGTSNPNLYWYRQAAGRGLQLLFYSVGIGQISSEVPQNLSASRPQDRQFILSSKKLLLSDSGFYLCAWSVTGTHYTFGSGTRLTVV.